Sequencing of this T cell receptor (beta chain) was carried out in a study of blood T cell repertoires in COVID-19 (dated by TCRdb to 2020 to 2022). With regard to the full study: Samples from collaborators originated in the United States, Italy and Spain and spanned both the acute and convalescent phases of COVID-19. The prospective study material was composed of cDNA or gDNA derived from T cells, B-cell-depleted T cells, or PBMCs. The samples were drawn from the first 160 participants of the ongoing ImmuneRACE study and from more than 1,000 subjects provided by 6 global collaborators. Where HLA class I and class II types were available, the types were taken from metadata supplied by the sample provider, not from assay-based typing. A de-identified subject ID, COVID-19 status, age in years and sex were almost always included in the sample metadata. The dataset comprised deeply sampled blood TCRbeta repertoires from subjects exposed to, actively infected with, or recovered from COVID-19. The repertoires were released in a freely available public database intended as a resource for research on the immune response to SARS-CoV-2. Here is what the overall study found, with its caveats: How much clinical and demographic metadata was included differed by source and by participant, and the metadata was provided uncurated.

This clone has a single count. The antigen it binds to is not known. There are no base qualities to consult, and no much larger clone falls within one base. The immunoSEQ Assay, a bias-controlled multiplex PCR, was used to amplify TCRbeta CDR3 regions from genomic DNA. The authors' pipeline ran thus. Nucleated cell counts per sample were estimated from amplification of reference gene primers within the assay. To quantify the absolute abundance of each unique TCRbeta CDR3 rearrangement, sequence reads were collapsed and filtered. For each sample, productive Simpson clonality was calculated as the square root of Simpson's diversity index across productive rearrangements. The clones in this table, taken by TCRdb from immuneACCESS, are in-frame only. Not every clone is retained; where verified, under half of the shortfall comes from an unresolved V gene, and the cause of the rest is unknown. V, J and clone size reflect that table, while D and trimming were determined from the DNA. This sample has about 250,000 clones in its table, and 82% of those were observed once. The ten largest account for approximately 5% of the sample.

The CDR3 measures 15 amino acids from cysteine to phenylalanine. Of all the DNA, just the CDR3 is kept, 45 bases in frame from base 1. The V and J ends are trimmed by 4 bases and 1 base, leaving 14 bases between them. CDR1 and CDR2, per the germline V gene, are SGDLS and YYNGEE. Participants in the prospective study were enrolled through a virtual design, were aged about 18 to 100 years, and lived in approximately 25 United States geographic areas. To assign participants to cohorts, the prospective study relied on clinical history that participants themselves reported in a screening survey and a study questionnaire. A participant counted as exposed if, within 2 weeks of entering the study, that participant had been in contact with someone who had a PCR-confirmed or clinician-diagnosed COVID-19 case. In the prospective study, mobile phlebotomists collected whole blood, serum and a nasopharyngeal or oropharyngeal swab from each participant. Over a roughly 2-month period, participants in the prospective study had the option of providing additional blood draws and questionnaires. Blood samples from the prospective study were shipped frozen or at room temperature prior to DNA extraction.

Sequenced input: PBMCs or T cells enriched from blood (not recorded which). This clonotype was sampled from a middle-aged man who had been exposed to COVID-19. The V and J segments used are TRBV9 and TRBJ1-1; no D gene can be assigned with confidence. The bases are TGTGCCAGCAGCCCGTCCCAGGTACGGAACACTGAAGCTTTCTTT. Its coded protein is CASSPSQVRNTEAFF.